These T cell receptor beta chains were read from a single sample in a study of T cells in localized non-small cell lung cancer. TCRdb's copy holds only in-frame clones and misses some; the assay was immunoSEQ multiplex PCR. The sample consists of about 2,700 clones, roughly 30% of them appearing once. The sequences come from lung tumor tissue, collected before any cancer treatment. These receptor sequences come from a woman aged 40-70 years with stage I lung adenocarcinoma. CDR3s include the opening cysteine and the closing phenylalanine or tryptophan. Each record gives: CDR3 length, V gene, J gene, CDR3 protein.

length: 14
V: TRBV11-3
J: TRBJ2-7
CDR3: CASSLGRGPYEQYF

length: 18
V: TRBV19
J: TRBJ2-2
CDR3: CASSIDATSGTNTGELFF

length: 14
V: TRBV11-3
J: TRBJ2-5
CDR3: CASSLPGLGETQYF

length: 16
V: TRBV19
J: TRBJ2-3
CDR3: CASSKYALLITDTQYF

length: 15
V: TRBV15
J: TRBJ2-7
CDR3: CATSRGGGGNDEQYF

length: 16
V: TRBV9
J: TRBJ2-1
CDR3: CASSASGTSGLNEQFF

length: 18
V: TRBV7-2
J: TRBJ2-1
CDR3: CASSGRLAGVGLSNEQFF

length: 12
V: TRBV29-1
J: TRBJ2-7
CDR3: CSVTQGGEAQYF

length: 15
V: TRBV5-1
J: TRBJ1-1
CDR3: CASSLGLNEDTEAFF

length: 14
V: TRBV19
J: TRBJ1-1
CDR3: CASSVLQGSTEAFF

length: 15
V: TRBV15
J: TRBJ2-2
CDR3: CATSRDRGNTGELFF

length: 14
V: TRBV19
J: TRBJ2-5
CDR3: CASSLTSGKETQYF

length: 15
V: TRBV11-3
J: TRBJ2-3
CDR3: CASSLRTGSADTQYF

length: 19
V: TRBV5-1
J: TRBJ2-7
CDR3: CASSFAGQGLAGEYYEQYF

length: 13
V: TRBV9
J: TRBJ1-2
CDR3: CASSEGSPPGYTF

length: 15
V: TRBV11-3
J: TRBJ1-1
CDR3: CASSLVVQGNTEAFF

length: 14
V: TRBV28
J: TRBJ1-5
CDR3: CASSLPQGGQPQHF

length: 14
V: TRBV11-3
J: TRBJ1-1
CDR3: CASSSHRTNTEAFF

length: 18
V: TRBV2
J: TRBJ2-2
CDR3: CASSTQPLAGGGTGELFF

length: 17
V: TRBV9
J: TRBJ1-4
CDR3: CASSVNTGGSTNEKLFF

length: 13
V: TRBV28
J: TRBJ1-4
CDR3: CASSSGQGGKLFF

length: 15
V: TRBV11-3
J: TRBJ1-3
CDR3: CASSLQGATGNTIYF

length: 14
V: TRBV5-3
J: TRBJ1-2
CDR3: CARSLDRGQWGYTF

length: 14
V: TRBV6-7
J: TRBJ2-7
CDR3: CASSWDKLSYEQYF

length: 14
V: TRBV4-1
J: TRBJ2-5
CDR3: CASSQDGRRETQYF

length: 15
V: TRBV7-6
J: TRBJ2-3
CDR3: CASSLVGLRTDTQYF

length: 15
V: TRBV6-8
J: TRBJ1-5
CDR3: CASSYSGRVGQPQHF

length: 15
V: TRBV19
J: TRBJ2-1
CDR3: CASSILAGHGNEQFF

length: 14
V: TRBV11-3
J: TRBJ2-4
CDR3: CASSPTGSGNIQYF

length: 14
V: TRBV6-8
J: TRBJ2-7
CDR3: CASIRDRGHYEQYF